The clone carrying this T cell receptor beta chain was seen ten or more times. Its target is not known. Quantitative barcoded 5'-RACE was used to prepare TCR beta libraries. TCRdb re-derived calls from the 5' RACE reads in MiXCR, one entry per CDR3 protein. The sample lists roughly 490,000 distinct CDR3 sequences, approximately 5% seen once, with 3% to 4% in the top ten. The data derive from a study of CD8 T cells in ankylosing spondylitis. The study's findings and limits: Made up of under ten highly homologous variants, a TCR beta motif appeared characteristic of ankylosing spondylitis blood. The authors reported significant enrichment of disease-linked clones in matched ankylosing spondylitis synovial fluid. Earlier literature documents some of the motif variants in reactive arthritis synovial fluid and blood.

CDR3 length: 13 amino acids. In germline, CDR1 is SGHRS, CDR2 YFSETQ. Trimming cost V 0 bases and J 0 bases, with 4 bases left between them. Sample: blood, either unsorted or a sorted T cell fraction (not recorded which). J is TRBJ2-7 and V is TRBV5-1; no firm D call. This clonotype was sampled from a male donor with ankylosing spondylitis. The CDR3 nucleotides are TGCGCCAGCAGCTTGGCAGGCTCCTACGAGCAGTACTTC. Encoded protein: CASSLAGSYEQYF.